This T cell receptor beta chain was retrieved from a study of blood T cell repertoires in COVID-19. Study overall: Some COVID-19 samples were acute and others convalescent; all came from the United States, Italy and Spain.

As processed by the authors: Estimated nucleated cell counts came from reference gene primer amplification. Sequencing used immunoSEQ multiplex PCR; TCRdb keeps in-frame clones, though not all of them. For V, J and clone size, that table is used; D and trimming come from the DNA. The data hold around 28,000 clones, with roughly 76% observed a single time. In its sample, this clone was seen a few times. V lost 4 bases and J lost 2; bases outside the gene matches: 11. The germline CDR1 and CDR2 sequences are SQVTM and ANQGSEA. The CDR3 covers 18 residues. The chain carries TRBV29-1 and TRBJ2-7, with TRBD2 matching over 16 bases. Material: peripheral blood. This clonotype originated in a man aged 65 to 85 with acute or convalescent COVID-19. This CDR3 is CSVAKQGTSGRAAYEQYF. The CDR3 region has the DNA TGCAGCGTTGCCAAACAGGGGACTAGCGGGAGGGCTGCCTACGAGCAGTACTTC.